The 31 T cell receptor beta chains presented below share a single source sample, sequenced in a study of blood T cells in healthy people across ages. Then a second PCR, running about 6 to 12 cycles, was carried out with a sample-barcoded 5' primer and a J-beta primer mix. MiXCR was run by TCRdb on the 5' RACE reads, yielding one entry per CDR3 protein. Among 700,000 or so distinct CDR3 sequences listed, roughly 41% were seen once. The sequencing input was blood. These receptors came from a man older than 75 in good health.

This clonotype showed up just a few times. The chain combines TRBV28 with TRBJ2-1; 8 bases align to TRBD2. Losses at the gene ends were 5 bases for V and 4 bases for J; bases not matched to a gene: 10. The CDR3 sequence is 16 residues long. Looked up from germline, CDR1 is MDHEN and CDR2 is SYDVKM. The DNA of the CDR3 is TGTGCCAGCAGTGCCACTACTAGCGGAGAATACAATGAGCAGTTCTTC. Protein product: CASSATTSGEYNEQFF.

The chain couples TRBV4-3 to TRBJ2-1; perhaps TRBD2 as D (6 bases). There are 13 residues in the CDR3. Germline lookup yields CDR1 LGHNA and CDR2 YSLEER. V shed 4 bases and J shed 7 bases, with 11 bases lying between them. The CDR3 region is CASSLLGGNEQFF. The CDR3 nucleotides are TGCGCCAGCAGCCTACTTGGGGGGAATGAGCAGTTCTTC.

Of note for this clonotype: The junction does not match germline at one end; this may be a read error. The rearrangement links TRBV29-1 to TRBJ2-4, with 9 nucleotides matching TRBD1. The CDR3 runs to 12 residues. The germline V gene has CDR1 SQVTM and CDR2 ANQGSEA. The CDR3 loop reads CSVEGQGRIQYF. The CDR3 coding sequence is TGCAGCGTAGAAGGACAGGGGCGGATTCAGTACTTC.

This clonotype was seen at least ten times. V gene TRBV29-1 combines with J gene TRBJ2-3; D uncertain. Germline V gene data show CDR1 as SQVTM and CDR2 as ANQGSEA. Trimming pared 8 bases from V and 6 bases from J, leaving 9 bases between. CDR3 length: 10 residues. CDR3 nucleotides: TGCAGCACCAGGACCGATACGCAGTATTTT. This translates into CSTRTDTQYF.

This chain's CDR3 is CSATTGREPTDTQYF. CDR3 bases: TGCAGTGCTACCACTGGCCGGGAACCCACAGATACGCAGTATTTT. The chain has TRBV20-1 and TRBJ2-3; D is perhaps TRBD2 (5 bases). Germline CDR1 is DFQATT and CDR2 is SNEGSKA (reference sequence). The CDR3 extends over 15 amino acids. V lost 4 bases and J 2 bases, leaving 16 bases between the germline ends.

With regard to this clonotype: Germline and junction disagree at one end, which may indicate a read error. This sequence joins TRBV20-1 and TRBJ2-3; the D gene is possibly TRBD1 (5 bases). The CDR3 runs to 15 residues. The germline gives CDR1 DFQATT, CDR2 SNEGSKA (reference sequence). The CDR3 region has the DNA TGCAGTGCTAGAGATTTATCGACAGCCACAGATGCGCAGTATTTT. Translation: CSARDLSTATDAQYF.

Note on this clonotype: This may arise from a read error, as a much more abundant clone is one base away. The CDR3 loop reads CASTPGTVPPGANVLTF. CDR3 nucleotide sequence: TGTGCCAGCACCCCCGGGACAGTCCCTCCTGGGGCCAACGTCCTGACTTTC. The chain carries TRBV25-1 and TRBJ2-6; TRBD1 matches at 7 bases. The CDR3 is made up of 17 amino acids. J was trimmed by 2 bases and V by 7 bases; bases with no gene match: 11. Germline CDR1 MGHDK, CDR2 SYGVNS.

This chain uses TRBV5-1 with TRBJ2-5, with 10 nucleotides matching TRBD1. Trimming cost V 0 bases and J 11 bases; bases outside gene matches: 13. Germline V gene lookup returns CDR1 SGHRS and CDR2 YFSETQ. The CDR3 has 16 residues. Written as DNA, the CDR3 is TGCGCCAGCAGCTTGGACCCGGGACAGGGGATTAATGAGCAGTACTTC. This encodes CASSLDPGQGINEQYF.

The CDR3 is CASSLTVTSGRNTQYF. CDR3 sequence (DNA): TGTGCCAGCAGCTTAACGGTCACTAGCGGGAGGAATACGCAGTATTTT. The chain couples TRBV7-3 to TRBJ2-3, with TRBD2 matching 12 bases. The CDR3 covers 16 residues. CDR1 is SGHTA and CDR2 is FQGTGA in the germline V gene. V gave up 0 bases and J gave up 7 bases; unmatched junction bases: 5.

This sequence joins TRBV7-2 and TRBJ2-7; D uncertain. Trimming took off 5 bases at V and 1 base at J, with 18 bases between the two ends. This CDR3 contains 16 residues. Per the germline V gene, CDR1 is SGHTA and CDR2 is FQGNSA. DNA for the CDR3: TGTGCCAGCAGCCCGAACGTCGGGTCTTATTCCTACGAGCAGTACTTC. Encoded protein: CASSPNVGSYSYEQYF. The entire variable domain, with the rest obtained from reference TRBV7-2 and TRBJ2-7, is as follows: GAGVSQSPSNKVTEKGKDVELRCDPISGHTALYWYRQSLGQGLEFLIYFQGNSAPDKSGLPSDRFSAERTGGSVSTLTIQRTQQEDSAVYLCASSPNVGSYSYEQYFGPGTRLTVT.

This clonotype was counted many times. V is TRBV6-1 and J is TRBJ1-2; no reliable D call. There are 16 residues in the CDR3. Germline V gene lookup returns CDR1 MNHNS and CDR2 SASEGT. Trimming pared 3 bases from V and 0 bases from J, leaving 14 bases between. In nucleotides, the CDR3 is TGTGCCAGCAGTGAGGATTTAGAGTTAGCTAACTATGGCTACACCTTC. This translates into CASSEDLELANYGYTF.

The chain carries TRBV9 and TRBJ2-4; D may be TRBD1 (6 bases). The DNA end favors TRBJ2-5, so the J call may be wrong. Germline CDR1 SGDLS, CDR2 YYNGEE. The length of the CDR3 is 15 residues. The CDR3 here is CASSVAGENQETQYF. The CDR3 DNA reads as TGTGCCAGCAGCGTAGCAGGGGAAAACCAAGAGACCCAGTACTTC.

This sequence joins TRBV2 and TRBJ1-5, with D hard to call. The ends were cut back, 7 bases at V and 4 bases at J, with 14 bases in the middle. The length of the CDR3 is 14 residues. The germline CDR1 and CDR2 sequences are SNHLY and FYNNEI. The CDR3 sequence is CASMSAWQNQPQHF. The CDR3 nucleotides are TGTGCCAGCATGAGTGCCTGGCAGAATCAGCCCCAGCATTTT.

This chain links TRBV18 with TRBJ2-2; 7 nucleotides align to TRBD1. The CDR3 extends over 16 amino acids. Per germline, CDR1 KGHSH and CDR2 LQKENI. V gave up 3 bases and J gave up 3 bases; unmatched junction bases: 7. This CDR3 is CASSPRGGADTGELFF. DNA of the CDR3: TGTGCCAGCTCACCGAGAGGGGGCGCGGACACCGGGGAGCTGTTTTTT.

The chain uses TRBV7-2 and TRBJ2-1, with 12 bases fitting TRBD2. There are 17 residues in the CDR3. V lost 0 bases to trimming and J lost 7 bases; unmatched junction nucleotides: 7. Germline CDR1 SGHTA, CDR2 FQGNSA. The CDR3 region has the DNA TGTGCCAGCAGCTTAGCCCCACTAGCGGGAGGCCGGAATGAGCAGTTCTTC. It is translated as CASSLAPLAGGRNEQFF.

Only a few counts were recorded for this clonotype. This chain joins TRBV3-1 and TRBJ2-1; perhaps D is TRBD1 or TRBD2 (5 bases each). V was clipped by 0 bases and J by 9 bases, with 18 bases between them. The CDR3 is made up of 16 amino acids. Germline-derived CDR1 and CDR2 are LGHDT and YNNKEL (reference sequence). The CDR3 DNA reads as TGTGCCAGCAGCCAAGAGGGCCTTGCCGGGGCCGGTGAGCAGTTCTTC. Protein: CASSQEGLAGAGEQFF.

With regard to this clonotype: Germline is not matched at one junction end, which may reflect a read error. The rearrangement links TRBV5-1 to TRBJ2-3; D call uncertain. The CDR3 has 13 residues. Germline V gene lookup returns CDR1 SGHRS and CDR2 YFSETQ. The CDR3 reads CTSSLESSDTQYF. CDR3 sequence (DNA): TGCACCAGCAGCCTGGAGTCCTCGGATACGCAGTATTTT.

V gene TRBV7-2 combines with J gene TRBJ2-3; D is perhaps TRBD1 (5 bases). Germline V gives CDR1 SGHTA, CDR2 FQGNSA. The V gene lost 0 bases and the J gene lost 1 base, with 11 bases spanning the gap. This CDR3 spans 16 amino acids. The CDR3 reads CASSLAPQGGTDTQYF. The CDR3 coding sequence is TGTGCCAGCAGCTTAGCCCCCCAGGGTGGCACAGATACGCAGTATTTT.

About this clonotype itself: At one end the junction does not follow the germline gene, possibly because of a read error. The CDR3 nucleotides are TGTGCCAGCCTTGGGACAGTCTATGGCTATACCTTC. Translated, it gives CASLGTVYGYTF. The chain combines TRBV27 with TRBJ1-2; 7 bases are shared with TRBD1. This CDR3 comprises 12 residues. The germline V gene encodes CDR1 MNHEY and CDR2 SMNVEV (reference sequence).

This rearrangement joins TRBV7-2 to TRBJ2-1, with D perhaps matching TRBD2 (6 bases). The germline CDR1 and CDR2 sequences are SGHTA and FQGNSA. V was trimmed by 4 bases and J by 8 bases, leaving 18 bases between them. The length of the CDR3 is 15 residues. The CDR3 is CASSSPGTGVDEQFF. The DNA for the CDR3 is TGTGCCAGCAGCTCCCCCGGGACTGGGGTGGATGAGCAGTTCTTC.

This clonotype was counted a few times. The chain uses TRBV4-2 and TRBJ1-2; TRBD1 is a possible D gene (5 bases). CDR3 length: 15 residues. Germline V gene sequence: CDR1 LGHNA, CDR2 YNFKEQ. V lost 0 bases, J lost 6 bases, and 14 bases lay in between. In nucleotides, the CDR3 is TGTGCCAGCAGCCAAGATGGGGGGGTCCCCGATGGCTACACCTTC. This sequence encodes CASSQDGGVPDGYTF.

This clonotype was seen more than once but under ten times. The chain couples TRBV4-3 to TRBJ2-7, with TRBD2 as a possible D gene (6 bases). CDR1 is LGHNA and CDR2 is YSLEER in the germline V gene. The CDR3 runs to 15 residues. Trimming took off 2 bases at V and 3 bases at J, with 14 bases between the two ends. CDR3 sequence: CASSQSSGENYEQYF. CDR3 bases: TGCGCCAGCAGCCAATCCTCGGGGGAAAACTACGAGCAGTACTTC.

This clonotype showed up just a few times. The V call is TRBV6-5, the J call TRBJ2-1, with D unclear. Trimming cost V 0 bases and J 6 bases, with 9 bases left between them. CDR1 and CDR2 (germline): MNHEY, SVGAGI. This CDR3 region has 14 residues. In nucleotides, the CDR3 is TGTGCCAGCAGTTACTCGCGGCAGAGCAATGAGCAGTTCTTC. Amino acid sequence: CASSYSRQSNEQFF.

This clonotype has ten or more counts. V gene TRBV7-2 combines with J gene TRBJ2-3, with 10 bases matching TRBD2. Trimming cost V 5 bases and J 2 bases; bases outside gene matches: 7. Germline CDR1 SGHTA, CDR2 FQGNSA. This CDR3 comprises 16 residues. CDR3 coding DNA: TGTGCCAGCAGCCGTTCTAGCGGGGGAACCACAGATACGCAGTATTTT. It specifies CASSRSSGGTTDTQYF.

The CDR3 loop reads CASSSRALGRETQYF. CDR3 DNA: TGTGCCAGCAGTTCCCGGGCCCTTGGGAGAGAGACCCAGTACTTC. The chain links TRBV28 to TRBJ2-5, with D possibly matching TRBD2 (5 bases). V was clipped by 4 bases and J by 4 bases, with 16 bases between them. The CDR3 sequence is 15 residues long. CDR1 and CDR2 (germline): MDHEN, SYDVKM. Drawing the rest from reference TRBV28 and TRBJ2-5, the complete variable domain is DVKVTQSSRYLVKRTGEKVFLECVQDMDHENMFWYRQDPGLGLRLIYFSYDVKMKEKGDIPEGYSVSREKKERFSLILESASTNQTSMYLCASSSRALGRETQYFGPGTRLLVL.

This clonotype was detected many times. The V and J genes are TRBV7-2 and TRBJ2-5, with D unresolved. Germline V gene data show CDR1 as SGHTA and CDR2 as FQGNSA. CDR3 length equals 14 residues. Trimming pared 2 bases from V and 2 bases from J, leaving 9 bases between. The CDR3 here is CASSLPLQQETQYF. CDR3 bases: TGTGCCAGCAGCTTACCGCTACAACAAGAGACCCAGTACTTC. The full variable domain, rest sourced from reference TRBV7-2 and TRBJ2-5, is GAGVSQSPSNKVTEKGKDVELRCDPISGHTALYWYRQSLGQGLEFLIYFQGNSAPDKSGLPSDRFSAERTGGSVSTLTIQRTQQEDSAVYLCASSLPLQQETQYFGPGTRLLVL.

This clonotype was counted a few times. J is TRBJ2-5 and V is TRBV7-9; 7 nucleotides align to TRBD1. This CDR3 has 15 residues. Germline CDR1 is SEHNR and CDR2 is FQNEAQ (reference sequence). V shed 3 bases, J shed 0 bases, and the junction held 4 bases outside the gene matches. As DNA, the CDR3 is TGTGCCAGCAGCTTCACAGGGGCGTACCAAGAGACCCAGTACTTC. The encoded protein is CASSFTGAYQETQYF.

The rearrangement uses TRBV2 and TRBJ1-1; 8 bases map to TRBD1. Germline V gives CDR1 SNHLY, CDR2 FYNNEI. V was clipped by 5 bases and J by 0 bases; unmatched bases: 8. The CDR3 consists of 16 residues. The CDR3 loop is CASSRQGFELNTEAFF. CDR3 nucleotides: TGTGCCAGCAGTAGACAGGGGTTTGAGCTGAACACTGAAGCTTTCTTT.

This rearrangement joins TRBV28 to TRBJ2-7; weak D call: TRBD2 (6 bases). V gave up 2 bases and J gave up 7 bases, with 21 bases separating them. The CDR3 loop spans 16 amino acids. Germline V gene data show CDR1 as MDHEN and CDR2 as SYDVKM. The DNA for the CDR3 is TGTGCCAGCAGTTTACGTGGGACTCCCCTTTACAATGAGCAGTACTTC. Its translation is CASSLRGTPLYNEQYF.

The chain is built from TRBV5-1 and TRBJ1-1; D gene uncertain. Trimming shortened V by 6 bases and J by 6 bases, and 18 bases separated the two germline ends. CDR3 size: 14 residues. The germline V gene encodes CDR1 SGHRS and CDR2 YFSETQ. The CDR3 DNA follows: TGCGCCAGCAACCCCACGGGTACGAAGGCTGAAGCTTTCTTT. Its protein is CASNPTGTKAEAFF.

This clonotype was observed a few times. The rearrangement links TRBV20-1 to TRBJ2-1, with 7 bases that match TRBD1. Trimming cost V 6 bases and J 4 bases; bases outside gene matches: 15. Germline CDR1 reads DFQATT; CDR2 reads SNEGSKA (reference sequence). The CDR3 sequence is 16 residues long. CDR3 coding DNA: TGCAGTGCCCCTCCCCAACAGGGGCCCCTTTACAATGAGCAGTTCTTC. Translation gives CSAPPQQGPLYNEQFF.